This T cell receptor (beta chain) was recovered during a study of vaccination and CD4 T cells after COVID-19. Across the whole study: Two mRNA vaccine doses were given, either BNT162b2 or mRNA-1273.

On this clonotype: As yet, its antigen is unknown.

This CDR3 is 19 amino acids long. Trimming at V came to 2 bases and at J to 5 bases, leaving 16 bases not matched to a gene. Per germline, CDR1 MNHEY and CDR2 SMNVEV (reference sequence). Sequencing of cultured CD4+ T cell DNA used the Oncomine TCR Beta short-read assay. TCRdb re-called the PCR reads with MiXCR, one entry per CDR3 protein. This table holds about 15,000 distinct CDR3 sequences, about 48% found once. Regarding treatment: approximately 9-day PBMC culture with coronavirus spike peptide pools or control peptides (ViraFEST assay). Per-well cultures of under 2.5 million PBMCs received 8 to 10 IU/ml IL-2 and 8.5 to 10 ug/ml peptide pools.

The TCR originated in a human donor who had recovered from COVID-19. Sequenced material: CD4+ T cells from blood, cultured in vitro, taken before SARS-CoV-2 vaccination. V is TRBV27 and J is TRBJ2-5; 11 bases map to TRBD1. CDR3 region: CASSLGGQGGNPYGETQYF. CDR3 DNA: TGTGCCAGCAGTTTAGGGGGACAGGGGGGCAATCCCTACGGGGAGACCCAGTACTTC.